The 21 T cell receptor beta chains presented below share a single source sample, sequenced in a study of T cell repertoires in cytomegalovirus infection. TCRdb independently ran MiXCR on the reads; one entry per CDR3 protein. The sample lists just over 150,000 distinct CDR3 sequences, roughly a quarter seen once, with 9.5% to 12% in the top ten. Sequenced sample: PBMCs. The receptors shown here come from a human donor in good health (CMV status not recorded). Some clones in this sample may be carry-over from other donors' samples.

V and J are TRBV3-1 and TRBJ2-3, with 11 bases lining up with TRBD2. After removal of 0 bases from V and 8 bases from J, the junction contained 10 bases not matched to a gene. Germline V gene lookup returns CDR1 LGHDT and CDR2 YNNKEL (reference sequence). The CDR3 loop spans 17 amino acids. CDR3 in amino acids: CASSQDFLAGGSGTQYF. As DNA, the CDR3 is TGTGCCAGCAGCCAAGATTTTCTAGCGGGGGGCTCCGGTACGCAGTATTTT.

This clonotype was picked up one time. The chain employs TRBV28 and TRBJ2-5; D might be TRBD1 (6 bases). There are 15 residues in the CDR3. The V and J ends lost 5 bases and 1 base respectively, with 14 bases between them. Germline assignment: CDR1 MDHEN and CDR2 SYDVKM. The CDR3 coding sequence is TGTGCCAGCAGTACTATAGGACAGCTCCAAGAGACCCAGTACTTC. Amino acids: CASSTIGQLQETQYF.

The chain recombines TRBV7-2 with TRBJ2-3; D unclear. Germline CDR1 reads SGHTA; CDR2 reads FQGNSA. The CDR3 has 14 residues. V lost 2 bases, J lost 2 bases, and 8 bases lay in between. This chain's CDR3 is CASSLNRNTDTQYF. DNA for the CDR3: TGTGCCAGCAGCTTAAACAGAAACACAGATACGCAGTATTTT.

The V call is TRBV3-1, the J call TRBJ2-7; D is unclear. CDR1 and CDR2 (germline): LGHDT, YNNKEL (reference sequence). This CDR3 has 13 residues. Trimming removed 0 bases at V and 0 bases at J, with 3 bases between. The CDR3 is CASSQEPSYEQYF. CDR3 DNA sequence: TGTGCCAGCAGCCAAGAGCCCTCCTACGAGCAGTACTTC.

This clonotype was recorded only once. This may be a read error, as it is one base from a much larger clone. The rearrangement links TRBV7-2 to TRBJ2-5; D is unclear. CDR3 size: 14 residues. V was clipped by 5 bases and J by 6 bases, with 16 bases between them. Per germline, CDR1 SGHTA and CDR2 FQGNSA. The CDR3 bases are TGTGCCAGCAGCCTAATTATGGGGTGGAAGACCCAGTACTTC. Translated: CASSLIMGWKTQYF.

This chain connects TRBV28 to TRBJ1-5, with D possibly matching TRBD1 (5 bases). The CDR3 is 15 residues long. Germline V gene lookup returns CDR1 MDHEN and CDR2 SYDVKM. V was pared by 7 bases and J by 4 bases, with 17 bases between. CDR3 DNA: TGTGCCAGCAACTGGGGAGGGGTGGGGAATCAGCCCCAGCATTTT. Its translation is CASNWGGVGNQPQHF.

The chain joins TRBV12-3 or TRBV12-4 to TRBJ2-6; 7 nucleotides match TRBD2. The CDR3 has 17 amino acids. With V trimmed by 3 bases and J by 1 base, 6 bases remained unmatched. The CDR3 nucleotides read TGTGCCAGCAGTTTGGAATTGGGGGGGTCTGGGGCCAACGTCCTGACTTTC. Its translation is CASSLELGGSGANVLTF.

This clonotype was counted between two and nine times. The CDR3 spells CASSPVRSGGTDTQYF. CDR3 sequence (DNA): TGTGCCAGCAGCCCCGTACGGTCCGGGGGCACAGATACGCAGTATTTT. The rearrangement uses TRBV7-3 and TRBJ2-3, with a possible D match to TRBD2 (5 bases). This CDR3 spans 16 amino acids. Deletions cut 5 bases from V and 1 base from J, with 16 bases between. Germline V gene sequence: CDR1 SGHTA, CDR2 FQGTGA.

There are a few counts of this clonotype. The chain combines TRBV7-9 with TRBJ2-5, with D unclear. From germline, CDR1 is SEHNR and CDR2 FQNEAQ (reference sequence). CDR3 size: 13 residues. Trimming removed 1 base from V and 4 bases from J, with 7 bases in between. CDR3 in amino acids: CASSLVGTETQYF. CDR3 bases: TGTGCCAGCAGCTTAGTAGGTACAGAGACCCAGTACTTC. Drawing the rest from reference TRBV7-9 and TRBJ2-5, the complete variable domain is DTGVSQNPRHKITKRGQNVTFRCDPISEHNRLYWYRQTLGQGPEFLTYFQNEAQLEKSRLLSDRFSAERPKGSFSTLEIQRTEQGDSAMYLCASSLVGTETQYFGPGTRLLVL.

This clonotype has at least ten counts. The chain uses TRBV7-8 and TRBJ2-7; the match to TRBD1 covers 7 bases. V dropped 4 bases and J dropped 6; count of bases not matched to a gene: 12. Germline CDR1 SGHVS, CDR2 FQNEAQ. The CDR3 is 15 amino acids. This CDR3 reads CASSSPGTATFEQYF. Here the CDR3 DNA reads TGTGCCAGCAGCTCCCCCGGGACAGCTACTTTCGAGCAGTACTTC.

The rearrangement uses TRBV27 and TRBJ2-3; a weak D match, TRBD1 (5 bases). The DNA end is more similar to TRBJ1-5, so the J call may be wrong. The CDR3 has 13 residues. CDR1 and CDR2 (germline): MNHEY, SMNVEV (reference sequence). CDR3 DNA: TGTGCCAGCAGCCTGCACGACAGTTATACGCAGCATTTT. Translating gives CASSLHDSYTQHF.

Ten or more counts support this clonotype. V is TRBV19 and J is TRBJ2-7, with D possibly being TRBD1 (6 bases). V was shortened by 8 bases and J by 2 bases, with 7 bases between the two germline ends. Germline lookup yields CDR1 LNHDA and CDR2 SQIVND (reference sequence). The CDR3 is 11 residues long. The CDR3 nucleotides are TGTGCCAGTGGGGACACCTACGAGCAGTACTTC. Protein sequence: CASGDTYEQYF.

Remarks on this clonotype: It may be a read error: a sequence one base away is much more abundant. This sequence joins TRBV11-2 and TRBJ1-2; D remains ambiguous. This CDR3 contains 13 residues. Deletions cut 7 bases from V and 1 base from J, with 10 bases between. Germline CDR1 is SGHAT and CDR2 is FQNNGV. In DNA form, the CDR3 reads TGTGCCAGCATCTCGACAATTAACTATGGCTACACCTTC. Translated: CASISTINYGYTF. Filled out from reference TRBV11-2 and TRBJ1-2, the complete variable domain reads EAGVAQSPRYKIIEKRQSVAFWCNPISGHATLYWYQQILGQGPKLLIQFQNNGVVDDSQLPKDRFSAERLKGVDSTLKIQPAKLEDSAVYLCASISTINYGYTFGSGTRLTVV.

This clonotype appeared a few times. This chain's CDR3 is CARSFQGQETQYF. Here the CDR3 DNA reads TGTGCCAGAAGCTTCCAGGGCCAAGAGACCCAGTACTTC. The chain recombines TRBV5-3 with TRBJ2-5, with D tentatively TRBD1 (5 bases). TRBV5-3 is an ORF, and what it does is uncertain. CDR3 length: 13 residues. Between the trimmed V and J ends, which lost 2 bases and 1 base, there was a span of 6 bases.

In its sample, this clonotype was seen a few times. This CDR3 is CASSSGLAGEIAKNIQYF. In DNA, the CDR3 is TGTGCCAGCAGTTCGGGACTAGCGGGGGAGATAGCCAAAAACATTCAGTACTTC. This chain joins TRBV6-6 and TRBJ2-4; 14 nucleotides match TRBD2. J was trimmed by 0 bases and V by 4 bases; bases with no gene match: 5. Germline-derived CDR1 and CDR2 are MNHNY and SVGAGI (reference sequence). CDR3 size: 18 residues.

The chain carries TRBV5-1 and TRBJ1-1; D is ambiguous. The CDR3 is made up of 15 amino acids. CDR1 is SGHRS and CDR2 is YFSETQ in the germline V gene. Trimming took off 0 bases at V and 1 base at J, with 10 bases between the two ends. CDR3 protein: CASSLAPGKNTEAFF. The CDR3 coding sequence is TGCGCCAGCAGCTTGGCCCCAGGTAAGAACACTGAAGCTTTCTTT. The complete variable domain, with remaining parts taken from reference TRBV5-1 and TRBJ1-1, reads KAGVTQTPRYLIKTRGQQVTLSCSPISGHRSVSWYQQTPGQGLQFLFEYFSETQRNKGNFPGRFSGRQFSNSRSEMNVSTLELGDSALYLCASSLAPGKNTEAFFGQGTRLTVV.

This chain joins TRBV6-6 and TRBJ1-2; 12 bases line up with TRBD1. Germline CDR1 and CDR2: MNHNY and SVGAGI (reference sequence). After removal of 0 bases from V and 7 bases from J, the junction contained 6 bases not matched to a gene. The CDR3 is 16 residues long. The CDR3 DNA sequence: TGTGCCAGCAGTTACTCGACCGGGACAGGGGGCGTTGGCTACACCTTC. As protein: CASSYSTGTGGVGYTF.

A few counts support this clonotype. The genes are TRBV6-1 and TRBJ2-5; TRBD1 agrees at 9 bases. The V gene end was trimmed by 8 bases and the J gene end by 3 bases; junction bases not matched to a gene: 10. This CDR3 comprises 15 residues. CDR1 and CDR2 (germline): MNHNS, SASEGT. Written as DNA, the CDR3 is TGTGCCAGCCGCTACAGGGGGCTCAGGGAAGAGACCCAGTACTTC. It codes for CASRYRGLREETQYF.

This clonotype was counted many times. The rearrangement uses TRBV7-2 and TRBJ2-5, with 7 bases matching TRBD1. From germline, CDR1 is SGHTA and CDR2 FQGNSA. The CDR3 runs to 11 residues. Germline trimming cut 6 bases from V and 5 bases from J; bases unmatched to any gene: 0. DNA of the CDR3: TGTGCCAGCAGACAGGGGGAGACCCAGTACTTC. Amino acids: CASRQGETQYF.

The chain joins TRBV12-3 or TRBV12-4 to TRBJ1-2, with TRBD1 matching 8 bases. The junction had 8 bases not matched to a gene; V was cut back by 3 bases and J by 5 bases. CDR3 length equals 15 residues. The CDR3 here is CASSFRVRTGYGYTF. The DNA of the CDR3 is TGTGCCAGCAGTTTCAGGGTGAGGACAGGGTATGGCTACACCTTC.

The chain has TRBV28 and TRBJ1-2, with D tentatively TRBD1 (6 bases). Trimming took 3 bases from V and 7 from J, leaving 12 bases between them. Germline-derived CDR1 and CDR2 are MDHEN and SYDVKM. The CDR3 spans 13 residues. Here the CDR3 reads CASSFYLGAGYTF. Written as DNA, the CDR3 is TGTGCCAGCAGTTTCTACCTGGGGGCTGGCTACACCTTC.